This T cell receptor beta chain was identified in a study of control samples from healthy donors and cancer patients. V was pared by 1 base and J by 2 bases, with 1 base of the junction left unmatched. CDR3 length: 14 residues. Germline assignment: CDR1 LNHDA and CDR2 SQIVND (reference sequence). The table came from immunoSEQ multiplex PCR; TCRdb's copy has only in-frame clones and leaves some out. The sample lists some 150,000 clones; around 90% were seen once. The sample consisted of blood. This clonotype originated in a man aged 30 to 39 in good health. This chain links TRBV19 with TRBJ2-7; TRBD1 matches at 8 bases. DNA of the CDR3: TGTGCCAGTAGTATAGTCAGGGGGCCCTACGAGCAGTACTTC. Protein product: CASSIVRGPYEQYF.